This TCR beta chain was found in a study of blood T cell repertoires in COVID-19. Study-wide background: From the United States, Italy and Spain came samples of acute and convalescent COVID-19. Nucleic acid was either cDNA or gDNA, and it came from T cells, B-cell-depleted T cells, or PBMCs.

In the original analysis: Reference gene primer amplification yielded estimated nucleated cell counts. TCRdb keeps only in-frame clones here, not all; method: immunoSEQ multiplex PCR. V and J calls and clone size are as listed in that table; D and trimming were resolved from the DNA. The sample lists 65,000 to 80,000 clones, around 90% occurring once. The CDR3 is made up of 14 amino acids. Germline V gene lookup returns CDR1 SGHVS and CDR2 FQNEAQ. V shed 3 bases and J shed 1 base, with 7 bases lying between them. The chain employs TRBV7-8 and TRBJ1-5; D is ambiguous. The sequence derives from a man aged 50-59 years with active COVID-19. The specimen was peripheral blood. The DNA for the CDR3 is TGTGCCAGCAGCTTTTCTGGCAGCAATCAGCCCCAGCATTTT. This sequence encodes CASSFSGSNQPQHF.